This is a list of T cell receptor beta chains from one sample in a study of Graves' ophthalmopathy and Graves' hyperthyroidism. TCRdb reprocessed the multiplex PCR reads with MiXCR, giving one entry per CDR3 protein. The sample yields about 210,000 distinct CDR3 sequences, about 32% seen once. The sequencing sample was made of peripheral blood. The receptor source for this set is a man aged 50 to 60 with Graves' ophthalmopathy. The CDR3 runs from the conserved cysteine through the conserved F or W. D genes are given only for firm matches. Size tells how often a clone was seen (once, few, many) or the class of an expanded clone, and some rows leave it out.

d_call,v_call,clone_size,j_call,cdr3_nt,cdr3_aa
TRBD1,TRBV28,many,TRBJ2-5,TGTGCCAGCAGCCGGGACAGGTCGTACCAAGAGACCCAGTACTTC,CASSRDRSYQETQYF
TRBD1,TRBV19,many,TRBJ2-7,TGTGCCAGTAGTATGCAAAGCGGAAGGGGGCATACGAACGAGCAGTACTTC,CASSMQSGRGHTNEQYF
-,TRBV6-5,once,TRBJ2-7,TGTGCCAGCGGTTTGGGGAGCGACGAGCAGTACTTC,CASGLGSDEQYF
-,TRBV6-1,-,TRBJ2-7,TGTGCCAGCAGTGCGGTAGGGCTAGTCCCCTCCTACGAGCAGTACTTC,CASSAVGLVPSYEQYF
-,TRBV12-3/TRBV12-4,-,TRBJ1-6,TGTGCCAGCAGTTTAGGAATAACTTCGGCCCTCCACTTT,CASSLGITSALHF
-,TRBV12-3/TRBV12-4,once,TRBJ1-6,TGTGCCAGCAGACCATGGGGAGCGGGGGCTAATTCACCCCTCCACTTT,CASRPWGAGANSPLHF
TRBD1,TRBV6-5,-,TRBJ2-7,TGTGCCAGCAGTTTGTCGACAGGGGAGGACTACGAGCAGTACTTC,CASSLSTGEDYEQYF
-,TRBV28,many,TRBJ2-7,TGTGCCAGCACTCCCAACCGGGACTGGAGTTACGAGCAGTACTTC,CASTPNRDWSYEQYF
TRBD1,TRBV7-8,many,TRBJ1-2,TGTGCCAGCAGCTCACCGGGACAGTTTGACTATGGCTACACCTTC,CASSSPGQFDYGYTF
-,TRBV4-3,many,TRBJ1-2,TGCGCCAGCAGCCAAGATTTGGAGTCCCCGAATTATGGCTACACCTTC,CASSQDLESPNYGYTF
TRBD1,TRBV11-1,many,TRBJ2-2,TGTGCCAGCAGCTTAAGGGACAGGGATATCACCGGGGAGCTGTTTTTT,CASSLRDRDITGELFF
-,TRBV6-2/TRBV6-3,-,TRBJ2-7,TGTGCCAGCAGACTGGCGGCAGTCTCCTACGAGCAGTACTTC,CASRLAAVSYEQYF
-,TRBV24-1,few,TRBJ1-2,TGTGCCACCAGTTCTTCCGCGGGTTGGGGAGGCTACACCTTC,CATSSSAGWGGYTF
-,TRBV27,-,TRBJ1-6,TGTGCCAGCAGAGCGACAGGTAGTAATTCACCCCTCCACTTT,CASRATGSNSPLHF
TRBD1,TRBV28,many,TRBJ1-2,TGTGCCAGCAGTTTATGGGGACAGAATGGCTACACCTTC,CASSLWGQNGYTF
-,TRBV28,-,TRBJ1-5,TGTGCCAGCAGTTTAGTCGCCAGGGCTTATAGCAATCAGCCCCAGCATTTT,CASSLVARAYSNQPQHF
-,TRBV28,many,TRBJ1-5,TGTGCCAGCAGTTGGGGTTCGAATCAGCCCCAGCATTTT,CASSWGSNQPQHF
-,TRBV24-1,-,TRBJ1-2,TGTGCCACCAGTGATTTGCGAGTGGGTGGGCACTATGGCTACACCTTC,CATSDLRVGGHYGYTF
-,TRBV29-1,many,TRBJ2-3,TGCAGCGTTGTAATCGCGTCAGATACGCAGTATTTT,CSVVIASDTQYF
TRBD2,TRBV20-1,many,TRBJ2-7,TGCAGTGCTAGAGATCCCGAGACTAGCGGTTACGAGCAGTACTTC,CSARDPETSGYEQYF
-,TRBV12-3/TRBV12-4,once,TRBJ2-4,TGTGCCAGCCGAGGGGGGGCCAAAAACATTCAGTACTTC,CASRGGAKNIQYF
TRBD1,TRBV5-6,-,TRBJ2-5,TGTGCCAGCAGCTTACAGGGGGCTTGGGTGTCGGGAGAGACCCAGTACTTC,CASSLQGAWVSGETQYF
TRBD1,TRBV4-1,many,TRBJ2-2,TGCGCCAGCAGCCAAGAGGGAAGGACAGGGCTTATAAACACCGGGGAGCTGTTTTTT,CASSQEGRTGLINTGELFF
TRBD2,TRBV12-3/TRBV12-4,-,TRBJ2-5,TGTGCCAGCAGTTTACCCGGGACTAGCGTAGAGACCCAGTACTTC,CASSLPGTSVETQYF
-,TRBV29-1,many,TRBJ2-7,TGCAGCGTTGAACGGGACGGCTACGAGCAGTACTTC,CSVERDGYEQYF
-,TRBV19,many,TRBJ1-5,TGTGCCCGATCGATAGGGCTCCTCAATCAGCCCCAGCATTTT,CARSIGLLNQPQHF
TRBD2,TRBV7-2,-,TRBJ2-7,TGTGCCAGCAGCTTGGCGGGAGAGGTCCACGAGCAGTACTTC,CASSLAGEVHEQYF
-,TRBV11-2,-,TRBJ2-5,TGTGCCAGCAGCTTAGACAGGTTGGAGACCCAGTACTTC,CASSLDRLETQYF
-,TRBV19,-,TRBJ1-1,TGTGCCAGCAGATGGGATCCCGAAGGGGATTTTAACACTGAAGCTTTCTTT,CASRWDPEGDFNTEAFF
-,TRBV18,-,TRBJ1-1,TGTGCCAGCTCACGGTTGAGGGACCCGGACAGATCGAACACTGAAGCTTTCTTT,CASSRLRDPDRSNTEAFF
-,TRBV3-1,many,TRBJ2-4,TGTGCCAGCAGCCAGGTTGCCAAAAACATTCAGTACTTC,CASSQVAKNIQYF
-,TRBV7-3,-,TRBJ2-7,TGTGCCAGCAGCTTAAATTCAGGGCCCTACGAGCAGTACTTC,CASSLNSGPYEQYF
TRBD2,TRBV6-1,many,TRBJ2-7,TGTGCCAGCAGCCAAGGGACTAGCGGGAGTCGGTACTTC,CASSQGTSGSRYF
-,TRBV20-1,once,TRBJ1-5,TGCAGTGCTTACCCGGGCCACCGAGGCAATCAGCCCCAGCATTTT,CSAYPGHRGNQPQHF
-,TRBV6-5,many,TRBJ2-5,TGTGCCAGCAGTTTACACAGGGCGAGGGAGACCCAGTACTTC,CASSLHRARETQYF
-,TRBV20-1,-,TRBJ2-7,TGCAGTGCTCCGACCCCAGCCCACGAGCAGTACTTC,CSAPTPAHEQYF
-,TRBV12-3/TRBV12-4,many,TRBJ2-4,TGTGCCAGCAGTTTACGGGGACTAGCAGGGGGCCTCGACGAGGGGCAAAACATTCAGTACTTC,CASSLRGLAGGLDEGQNIQYF
TRBD2,TRBV7-2,many,TRBJ2-5,TGTGCCAGCAGCCCGGGGAGCGGGAGGGCGACCCAGTACTTC,CASSPGSGRATQYF
TRBD1,TRBV6-5,-,TRBJ1-5,TGTGCCAGCAGTTCGCGACAGGGGGTTCAGCCCCAGCATTTT,CASSSRQGVQPQHF
TRBD1,TRBV2,once,TRBJ2-7,TGTGCCAGCAGTGAAGGACCCGGGACAGGGGATAACGAGCAGTACTTC,CASSEGPGTGDNEQYF
TRBD1,TRBV6-5,many,TRBJ1-5,TGTGCCAGCAGGACAGGGGGGAGTCAGCCCCAGCATTTT,CASRTGGSQPQHF
-,TRBV20-1,many,TRBJ2-7,TGCAGTGCGTATACAGGGTCCTACGAGCAGTACTTC,CSAYTGSYEQYF
-,TRBV6-1,-,TRBJ1-1,TGTGCCAGCAGGCTCACAAGGAACACTGAAGCTTTCTTT,CASRLTRNTEAFF
-,TRBV11-2,many,TRBJ1-3,TGTGCCAGCAGCCCCGACTCTGGAAACACCATATATTTT,CASSPDSGNTIYF
TRBD1,TRBV12-3/TRBV12-4,few,TRBJ1-5,TGTGCCAGCAGCGTGGAGGGGGCGTTTCAGCCCCAGCATTTT,CASSVEGAFQPQHF
TRBD1,TRBV20-1,-,TRBJ2-7,TGCAGTGCTAGAGAGACAGGGGTCCCCGAGCAGTACTTC,CSARETGVPEQYF
-,TRBV11-1,many,TRBJ2-2,TGTGCCAGCAGCTTGACGGGACGGATGAACACCGGGGAGCTGTTTTTT,CASSLTGRMNTGELFF